The TCR beta chain described here comes from a study of blood T cell repertoires in COVID-19 (dated by TCRdb to 2018 to 2021). About the study as a whole: Collaborator samples came from the United States, Italy and Spain and covered acute and convalescent phases of COVID-19. The prospective study material was composed of cDNA or gDNA derived from T cells, B-cell-depleted T cells, or PBMCs. A freely available public database, intended as a resource for researchers studying the immune response to SARS-CoV-2, is where the repertoires were released. Where available, HLA class I and class II types were taken from metadata supplied by the sample provider and were not determined by assay-based typing. The samples were drawn from two sources: the first 160 participants of the ongoing ImmuneRACE study, and fewer than 1,500 subjects contributed by 6 global collaborators. Sample metadata almost always included a de-identified subject ID, COVID-19 status, age in years and sex. The dataset comprised deeply sampled blood TCRbeta repertoires from subjects exposed to, actively infected with, or recovered from COVID-19. Study-wide findings and limitations: Clinical and demographic metadata were provided uncurated, with the amount varying by source and participant.

The immunoSEQ Assay, a bias-controlled multiplex PCR, was used to amplify TCRbeta CDR3 regions from genomic DNA. On the study's bioinformatics: Nucleated cell counts per sample were estimated from amplification of reference gene primers within the assay. To quantify the absolute abundance of each unique TCRbeta CDR3 rearrangement, sequence reads were collapsed and filtered. For each sample, productive Simpson clonality was calculated as the square root of Simpson's diversity index over productive rearrangements. Not all clones reach the TCRdb copy of this immuneACCESS table, which keeps in-frame sequences only. Checked studies attribute under half of the gap to unresolved V genes and leave the rest unexplained. V and J calls and clone size are as listed in that table; D and trimming were resolved from the DNA. Within this sample are more than 110,000 clones, with approximately 87% of them counted one time only. Approximately 4% of the sample is held by the ten biggest clonotypes.

Collaborating institutions collected whole blood in K2EDTA tubes following their own protocols. For TCRbeta analysis, collaborators shipped samples as frozen whole blood, isolated PBMCs, or DNA extracted from either of those sample types. On this clone itself: Its specific antigen is unknown. No base quality values were provided; no much bigger clone lies one nucleotide off.

Measured from the cysteine to the phenylalanine, the CDR3 is 15 residues long. Here the CDR3 DNA is all that survives: 45 bases in frame from base 1. Here V drops 2 bases and J drops 3 bases, and the junction holds 7 bases not matched to any gene. According to the germline V gene, CDR1 reads ENHRY and CDR2 reads SYGVKD. The specimen was peripheral blood. The sequence is built from TRBV10-3 and TRBJ2-7, with 7 bases in between that match TRBD1. This TCR was sampled from a middle-aged woman with acute or convalescent COVID-19. The DNA sequence is given as TGTGCCATCAGTGAGCCCCGGGACAGCTACTACGAGCAGTACTTC. Translated, it gives CAISEPRDSYYEQYF.